The present TCR beta chain was sequenced within a study of radiation and T cells in renal cell carcinoma. General study findings and limits: Without pretreatment biopsies, baseline tumor clonotype presence was undetermined.

Germline V gene data show CDR1 as SGHTA and CDR2 as FQGNSA. The J segment lost 2 bases and the V segment lost 5 bases, leaving 16 bases of the junction unmatched. CDR3 length: 18 amino acids. Time point: baseline pretreatment blood. Treatment here: 15 Gy SBRT to primary tumor, nephrectomy 4 weeks later. The patient's renal cell carcinoma had clear cell pathology. The method was immunoSEQ multiplex PCR; TCRdb's version includes in-frame clones alone and lacks a portion of them. This table holds about 140,000 clones, approximately 87% found once. With respect to this clone: Its target is not known.

This clonotype was sampled from a woman between 50 and 59 years old with renal cell carcinoma. The sample consisted of blood, taken from a patient whose treatment included radiotherapy and nephrectomy. This chain joins TRBV7-2 and TRBJ2-7, with 9 bases identical to TRBD2. The CDR3 region has the DNA TGTGCCAGCAGCCCCCGATCGGGGGGGGCGGGAGGGCCCTACGAGCAGTACTTC. Its protein is CASSPRSGGAGGPYEQYF.